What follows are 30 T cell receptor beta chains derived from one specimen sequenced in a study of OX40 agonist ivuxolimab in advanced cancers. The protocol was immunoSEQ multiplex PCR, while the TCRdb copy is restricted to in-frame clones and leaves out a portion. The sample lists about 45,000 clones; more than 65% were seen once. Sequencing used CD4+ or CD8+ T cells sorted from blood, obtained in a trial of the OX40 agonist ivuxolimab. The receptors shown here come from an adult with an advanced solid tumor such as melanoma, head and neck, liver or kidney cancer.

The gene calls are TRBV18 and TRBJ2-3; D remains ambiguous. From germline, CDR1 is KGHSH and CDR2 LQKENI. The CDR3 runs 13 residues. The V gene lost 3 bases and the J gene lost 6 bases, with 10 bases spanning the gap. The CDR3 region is CASSPTSSDTQYF. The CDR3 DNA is TGTGCCAGCTCACCCACCTCTTCGGATACGCAGTATTTT.

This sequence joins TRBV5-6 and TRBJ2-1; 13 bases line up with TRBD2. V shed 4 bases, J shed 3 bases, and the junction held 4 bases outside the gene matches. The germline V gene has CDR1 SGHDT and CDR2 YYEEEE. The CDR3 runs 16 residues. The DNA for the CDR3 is TGTGCCAGCAGCCCGGGGACTAGCGGGATCTACAATGAGCAGTTCTTC. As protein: CASSPGTSGIYNEQFF.

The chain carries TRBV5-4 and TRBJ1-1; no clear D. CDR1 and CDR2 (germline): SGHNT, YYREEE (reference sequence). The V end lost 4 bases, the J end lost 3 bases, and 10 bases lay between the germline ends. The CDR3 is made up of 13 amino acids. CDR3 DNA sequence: TGTGCCAGCAGCCAAGTCGGGGACACTGAAGCTTTCTTT. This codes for CASSQVGDTEAFF.

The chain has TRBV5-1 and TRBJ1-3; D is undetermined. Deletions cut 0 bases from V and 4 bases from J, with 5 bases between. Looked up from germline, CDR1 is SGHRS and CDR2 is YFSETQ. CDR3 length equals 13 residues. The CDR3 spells CASSLGLGNTIYF. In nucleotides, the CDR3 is TGCGCCAGCAGCTTGGGACTGGGAAACACCATATATTTT.

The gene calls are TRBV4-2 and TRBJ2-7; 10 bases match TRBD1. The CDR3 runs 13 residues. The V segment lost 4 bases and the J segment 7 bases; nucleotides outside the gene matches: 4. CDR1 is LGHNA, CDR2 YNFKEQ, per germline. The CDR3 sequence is CASSRGQGWEQYF. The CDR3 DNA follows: TGTGCCAGCAGCCGGGGACAGGGGTGGGAGCAGTACTTC.

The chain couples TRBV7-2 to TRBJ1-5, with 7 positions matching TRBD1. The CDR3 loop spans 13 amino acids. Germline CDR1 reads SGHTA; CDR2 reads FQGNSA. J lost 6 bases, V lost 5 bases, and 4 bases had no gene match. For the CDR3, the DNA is TGTGCCAGCAGCCGGGACAGCCGTCAGCCCCAGCATTTT. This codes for CASSRDSRQPQHF.

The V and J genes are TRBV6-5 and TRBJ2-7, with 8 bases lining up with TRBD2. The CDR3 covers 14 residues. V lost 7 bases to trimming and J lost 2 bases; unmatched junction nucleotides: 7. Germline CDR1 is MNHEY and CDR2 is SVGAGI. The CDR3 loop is CASTRGGGTYEQYF. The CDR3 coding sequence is TGTGCCAGCACCCGGGGGGGCGGAACCTACGAGCAGTACTTC.

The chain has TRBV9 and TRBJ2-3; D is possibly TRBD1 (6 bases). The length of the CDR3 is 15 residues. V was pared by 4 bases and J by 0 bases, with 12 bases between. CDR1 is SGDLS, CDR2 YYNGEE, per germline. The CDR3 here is CASSYRQASTDTQYF. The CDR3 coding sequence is TGTGCCAGCAGCTACCGACAGGCTAGCACAGATACGCAGTATTTT.

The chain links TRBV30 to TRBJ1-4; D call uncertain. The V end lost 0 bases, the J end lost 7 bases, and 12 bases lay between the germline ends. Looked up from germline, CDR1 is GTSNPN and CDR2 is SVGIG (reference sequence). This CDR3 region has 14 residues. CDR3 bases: TGTGCCTGGAGTGTAAGGGAGAAATTTGAAAAACTGTTTTTT. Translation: CAWSVREKFEKLFF.

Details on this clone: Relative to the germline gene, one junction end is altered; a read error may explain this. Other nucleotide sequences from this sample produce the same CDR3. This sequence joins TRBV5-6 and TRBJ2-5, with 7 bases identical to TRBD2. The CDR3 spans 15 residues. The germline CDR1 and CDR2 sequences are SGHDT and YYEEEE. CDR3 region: CASSLVPSGQETQYF. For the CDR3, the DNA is TGTGCCAGTAGCTTGGTGCCTAGCGGTCAAGAGACCCAGTACTTC.

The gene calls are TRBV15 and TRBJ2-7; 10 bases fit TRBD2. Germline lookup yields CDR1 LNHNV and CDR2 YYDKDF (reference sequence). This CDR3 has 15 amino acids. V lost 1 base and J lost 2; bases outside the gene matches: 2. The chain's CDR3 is CATSRGTSGAYEQYF. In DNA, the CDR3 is TGTGCCACCAGCAGAGGGACTAGCGGAGCCTACGAGCAGTACTTC.

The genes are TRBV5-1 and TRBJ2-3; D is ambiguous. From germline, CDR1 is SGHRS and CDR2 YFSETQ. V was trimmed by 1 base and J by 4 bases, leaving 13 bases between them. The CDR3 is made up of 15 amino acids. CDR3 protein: CASSLTVPSADTQYF. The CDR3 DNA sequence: TGCGCCAGCAGCTTGACTGTCCCTTCAGCAGATACGCAGTATTTT.

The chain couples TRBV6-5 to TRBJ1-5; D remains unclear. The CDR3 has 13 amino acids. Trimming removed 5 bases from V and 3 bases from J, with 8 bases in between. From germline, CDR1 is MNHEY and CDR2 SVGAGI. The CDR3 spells CASSLLDNQPQHF. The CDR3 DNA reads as TGTGCCAGCAGTCTCCTAGACAATCAGCCCCAGCATTTT.

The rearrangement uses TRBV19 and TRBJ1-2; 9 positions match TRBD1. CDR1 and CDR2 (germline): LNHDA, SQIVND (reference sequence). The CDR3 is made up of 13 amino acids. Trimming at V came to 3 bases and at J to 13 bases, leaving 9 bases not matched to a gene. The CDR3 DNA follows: TGTGCCAGTAGTATCACCGGGACAGGGCCCTCCACCTTC. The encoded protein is CASSITGTGPSTF.

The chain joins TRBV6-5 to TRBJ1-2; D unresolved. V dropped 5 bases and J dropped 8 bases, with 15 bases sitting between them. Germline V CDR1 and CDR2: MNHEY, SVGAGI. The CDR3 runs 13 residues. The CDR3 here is CASSEDLIRGYTF. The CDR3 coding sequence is TGTGCCAGCAGTGAGGACCTAATCCGGGGCTACACCTTC.

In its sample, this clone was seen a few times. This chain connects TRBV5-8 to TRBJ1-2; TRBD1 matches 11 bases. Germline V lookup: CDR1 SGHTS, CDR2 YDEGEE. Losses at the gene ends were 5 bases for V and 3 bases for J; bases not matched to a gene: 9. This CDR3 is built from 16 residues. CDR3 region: CASRRDRGSRHYGYTF. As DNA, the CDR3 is TGTGCCAGCAGACGGGACAGGGGGAGCAGACACTATGGCTACACCTTC. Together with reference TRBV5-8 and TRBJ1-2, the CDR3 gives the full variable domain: EAGVTQSPTHLIKTRGQQATLRCSPISGHTSVYWYQQALGLGLQFLLWYDEGEERNRGNFPPRFSGRQFPNYSSELNVNALELEDSALYLCASRRDRGSRHYGYTFGSGTRLTVV.

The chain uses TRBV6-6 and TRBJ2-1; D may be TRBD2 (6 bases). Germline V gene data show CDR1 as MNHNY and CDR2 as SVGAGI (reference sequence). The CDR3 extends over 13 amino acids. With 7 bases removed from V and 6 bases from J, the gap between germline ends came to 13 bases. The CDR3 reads CASTYLTSNEQFF. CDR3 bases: TGTGCCAGCACCTATTTGACTAGCAATGAGCAGTTCTTC.

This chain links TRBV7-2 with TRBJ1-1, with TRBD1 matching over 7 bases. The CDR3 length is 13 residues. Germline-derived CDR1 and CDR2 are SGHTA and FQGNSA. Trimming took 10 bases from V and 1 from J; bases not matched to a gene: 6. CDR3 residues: CATRRDRNTEAFF. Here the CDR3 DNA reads TGTGCCACCCGACGGGACAGGAACACTGAAGCTTTCTTT.

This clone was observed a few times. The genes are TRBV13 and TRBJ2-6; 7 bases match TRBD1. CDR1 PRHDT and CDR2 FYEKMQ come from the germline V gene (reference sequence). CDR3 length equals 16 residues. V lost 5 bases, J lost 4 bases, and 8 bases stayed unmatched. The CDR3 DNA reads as TGTGCCAGCAGCCCGAACAGGGGAGACGGGGCCAACGTCCTGACTTTC. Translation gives CASSPNRGDGANVLTF. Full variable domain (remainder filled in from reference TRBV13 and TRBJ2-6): AAGVIQSPRHLIKEKRETATLKCYPIPRHDTVYWYQQGPGQDPQFLISFYEKMQSDKGSIPDRFSAQQFSDYHSELNMSSLELGDSALYFCASSPNRGDGANVLTFGAGSRLTVL.

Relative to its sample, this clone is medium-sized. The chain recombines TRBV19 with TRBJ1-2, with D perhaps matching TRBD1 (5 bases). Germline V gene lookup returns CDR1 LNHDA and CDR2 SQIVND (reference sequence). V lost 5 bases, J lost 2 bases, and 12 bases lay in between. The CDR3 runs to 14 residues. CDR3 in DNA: TGTGCCAGTAGTTACCGGGACCCGAACTATGGCTACACCTTC. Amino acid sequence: CASSYRDPNYGYTF.

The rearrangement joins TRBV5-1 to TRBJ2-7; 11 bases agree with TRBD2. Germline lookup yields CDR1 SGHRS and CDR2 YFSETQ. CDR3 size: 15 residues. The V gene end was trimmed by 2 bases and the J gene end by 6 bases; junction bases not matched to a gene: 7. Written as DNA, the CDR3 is TGCGCCAGCAGCTTCTTGACTAGCGGGGCTTTCGAGCAGTACTTC. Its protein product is CASSFLTSGAFEQYF. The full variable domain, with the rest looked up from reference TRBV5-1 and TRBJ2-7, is KAGVTQTPRYLIKTRGQQVTLSCSPISGHRSVSWYQQTPGQGLQFLFEYFSETQRNKGNFPGRFSGRQFSNSRSEMNVSTLELGDSALYLCASSFLTSGAFEQYFGPGTRLTVT.

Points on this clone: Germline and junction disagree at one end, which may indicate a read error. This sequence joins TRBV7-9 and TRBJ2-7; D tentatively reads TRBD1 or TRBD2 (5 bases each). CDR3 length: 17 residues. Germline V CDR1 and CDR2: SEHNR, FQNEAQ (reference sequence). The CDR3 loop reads CASSQDYHGHTLYEQYF. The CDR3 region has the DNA TGCGCCAGCAGCCAAGACTATCACGGACATACACTCTACGAGCAGTACTTC.

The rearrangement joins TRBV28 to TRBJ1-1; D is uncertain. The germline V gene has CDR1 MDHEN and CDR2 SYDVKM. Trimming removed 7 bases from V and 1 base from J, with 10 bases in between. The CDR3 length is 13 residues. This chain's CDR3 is CASTPIGNTEAFF. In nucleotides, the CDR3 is TGTGCCAGCACCCCTATTGGGAACACTGAAGCTTTCTTT.

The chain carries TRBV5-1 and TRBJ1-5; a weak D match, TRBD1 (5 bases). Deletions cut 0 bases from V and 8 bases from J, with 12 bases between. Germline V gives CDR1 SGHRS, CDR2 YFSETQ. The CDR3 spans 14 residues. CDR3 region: CASSLGQGNEPQHF. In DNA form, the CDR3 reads TGCGCCAGCAGCTTGGGTCAGGGTAATGAGCCCCAGCATTTT.

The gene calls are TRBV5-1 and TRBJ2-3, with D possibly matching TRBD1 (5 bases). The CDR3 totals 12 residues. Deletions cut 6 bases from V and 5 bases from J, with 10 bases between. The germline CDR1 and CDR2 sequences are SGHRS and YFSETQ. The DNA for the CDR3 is TGCGCCAGCACATGGGGCGGAGATACGCAGTATTTT. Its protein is CASTWGGDTQYF.

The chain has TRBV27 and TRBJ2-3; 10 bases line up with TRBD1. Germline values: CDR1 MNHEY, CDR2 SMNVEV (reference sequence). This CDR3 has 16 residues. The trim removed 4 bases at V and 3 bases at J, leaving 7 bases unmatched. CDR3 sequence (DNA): TGTGCCAGCAGTTCGCGAGACAGGGGGCGGACAGATACGCAGTATTTT. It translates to CASSSRDRGRTDTQYF.

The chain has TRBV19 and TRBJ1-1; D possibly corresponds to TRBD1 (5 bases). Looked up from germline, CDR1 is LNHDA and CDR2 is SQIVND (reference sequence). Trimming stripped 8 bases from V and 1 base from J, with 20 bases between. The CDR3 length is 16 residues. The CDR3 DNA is TGTGCCAGTTCCCCCCGCTCGGGCCAGGGGAACACTGAAGCTTTCTTT. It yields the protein CASSPRSGQGNTEAFF.

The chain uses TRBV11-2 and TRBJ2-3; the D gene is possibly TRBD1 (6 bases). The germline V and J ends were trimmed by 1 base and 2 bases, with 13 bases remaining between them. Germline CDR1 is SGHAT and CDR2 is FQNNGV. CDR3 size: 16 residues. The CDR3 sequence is CASSLGGLGTTDTQYF. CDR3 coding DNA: TGTGCCAGCAGCTTAGGGGGGCTAGGAACCACAGATACGCAGTATTTT.

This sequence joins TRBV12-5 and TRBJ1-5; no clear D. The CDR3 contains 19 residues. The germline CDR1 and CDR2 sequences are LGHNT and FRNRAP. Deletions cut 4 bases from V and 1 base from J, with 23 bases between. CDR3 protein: CASGSSTMTALLSNQPQHF. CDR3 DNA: TGTGCTAGTGGTTCGTCCACAATGACGGCCCTATTAAGCAATCAGCCCCAGCATTTT.

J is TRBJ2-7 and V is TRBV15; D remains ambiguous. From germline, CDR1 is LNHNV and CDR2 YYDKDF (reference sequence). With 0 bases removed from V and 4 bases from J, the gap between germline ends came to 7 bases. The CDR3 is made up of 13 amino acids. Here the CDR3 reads CATSRDMEYEQYF. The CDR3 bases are TGTGCCACCAGCAGAGATATGGAGTACGAGCAGTACTTC.